Many counts were recorded for the clone carrying this T cell receptor beta chain. Its antigen is unknown. This sample is part of a study of T cells after yellow fever vaccination. Study in general: With SMART-Seq v4 Ultra Low Input, the fractions containing low cell numbers were prepared. Study-wide findings and caveats: Abundant bulk-derived clonotypes could contaminate FACS-sorted repertoires.

UMIs were added to TCR cDNA along with a universal primer site when it was made by 5'RACE template switching. TCRdb independently ran MiXCR on the 5' RACE reads; one entry per CDR3 protein. The data contain around 30,000 distinct CDR3 sequences, about 5% of them singletons. The CDR3 sequence is 13 residues long. Germline CDR1 and CDR2: MNHEY and SVGAGI. Losses at the gene ends were 2 bases for V and 17 bases for J; bases not matched to a gene: 7. The chain links TRBV6-5 to TRBJ1-6; TRBD1 matches 9 bases. Source: CD8+ T cells sorted from PBMCs, taken 10 days after the yellow fever booster vaccination. The clonotype comes from a man aged 30-40 years who received the YFV17D yellow fever vaccine. This chain's CDR3 is CASSYTQGAFFHF. As DNA, the CDR3 is TGTGCCAGCAGTTACACACAGGGGGCCTTCTTCCACTTT.